The 13 T cell receptor beta chains reported below all come from one sample, sequenced in a study of T cells in Graves' hyperthyroidism and ophthalmopathy. Amplification of TCR beta CDR3 regions used RNA as the template. First-round RT-PCR of the TCR CDR3 relied on the HTBI primer set. TCRdb re-called the multiplex PCR reads through MiXCR, storing one row per CDR3 protein. This table has hundreds of thousands of distinct CDR3 sequences, 16% appearing once. Source material: blood. The receptors shown here come from a woman between 18 and 29 years old with Graves' hyperthyroidism.

This clonotype was detected many times. J is TRBJ1-1 and V is TRBV12-3 or TRBV12-4; D gene unclear. Trimming took 3 bases from V and 2 from J, leaving 7 bases between them. This CDR3 spans 13 amino acids. The CDR3 loop is CASSFRRNTEAFF. In DNA form, the CDR3 reads TGTGCCAGCAGTTTTCGGAGAAACACTGAAGCTTTCTTT.

This chain connects TRBV19 to TRBJ1-5; D gene uncertain. V lost 4 bases to trimming and J lost 2 bases, with 6 bases between them. Looked up from germline, CDR1 is LNHDA and CDR2 is SQIVND (reference sequence). This CDR3 comprises 13 residues. In DNA, the CDR3 is TGTGCCAGTAGTAAGGCTGGCAATCAGCCCCAGCATTTT. Encoded protein: CASSKAGNQPQHF.

The chain uses TRBV6-1 and TRBJ2-1; 9 bases line up with TRBD1. V shed 7 bases and J 0 bases; nucleotides not matched to a gene: 7. Germline values: CDR1 MNHNS, CDR2 SASEGT. There are 16 residues in the CDR3. CDR3 DNA: TGTGCCAGCACTCCCCCGGGACAGGGCTCCTACAATGAGCAGTTCTTC. Translating it yields CASTPPGQGSYNEQFF.

This clonotype has at least ten counts. The rearrangement links TRBV6-5 to TRBJ2-1, with D perhaps TRBD2 (6 bases). Germline values: CDR1 MNHEY, CDR2 SVGAGI. V shed 2 bases and J shed 0 bases, with 14 bases lying between them. The CDR3 sequence is 17 residues long. CDR3 in amino acids: CASSYRRDFYSYNEQFF. Written as DNA, the CDR3 is TGTGCCAGCAGTTACCGAAGGGACTTTTACTCCTACAATGAGCAGTTCTTC.

This clonotype appeared many times. J is TRBJ2-5 and V is TRBV3-1, with D perhaps matching TRBD1 (5 bases). V was clipped by 3 bases and J by 9 bases, with 8 bases between them. The germline V gene encodes CDR1 LGHDT and CDR2 YNNKEL (reference sequence). The CDR3 length is 11 residues. CDR3 in amino acids: CASSQTVAQYF. The DNA for the CDR3 is TGTGCCAGCAGCCAGACAGTTGCCCAGTACTTC.

This clonotype was picked up a small number of times. The chain links TRBV27 to TRBJ2-1; 8 nucleotides align to TRBD2. Germline-derived CDR1 and CDR2 are MNHEY and SMNVEV (reference sequence). After removal of 4 bases from V and 1 base from J, the junction contained 9 bases not matched to a gene. The CDR3 sequence is 17 residues long. In nucleotides, the CDR3 is TGTGCCAGCAGTTCGCTCAGCGGGGGAAGTTCCTACAATGAGCAGTTCTTC. Amino acid sequence: CASSSLSGGSSYNEQFF.

The chain couples TRBV24-1 to TRBJ2-3; D perhaps matches TRBD2 (6 bases). The germline V gene has CDR1 KGHDR and CDR2 SFDVKD. V was clipped by 0 bases and J by 5 bases, with 14 bases between them. The CDR3 totals 16 residues. The CDR3 bases are TGTGCCACCAGTGATTTGCGTCGGGGGATGCGAGATACGCAGTATTTT. It is translated as CATSDLRRGMRDTQYF.

The V call is TRBV5-1, the J call TRBJ1-2; no clear D. Germline-derived CDR1 and CDR2 are SGHRS and YFSETQ. The CDR3 covers 17 residues. V dropped 4 bases and J dropped 6 bases, with 25 bases sitting between them. CDR3 sequence reads: CASSPVGEAGKLHGYTF. The CDR3 DNA reads as TGCGCCAGCAGCCCAGTTGGGGAGGCAGGAAAGTTGCATGGCTACACCTTC.

This clonotype was counted many times. The gene calls are TRBV12-3 or TRBV12-4 and TRBJ1-5; D possibly corresponds to TRBD1 (5 bases). The CDR3 is made up of 15 amino acids. V was clipped by 6 bases and J by 7 bases, with 19 bases between them. CDR3 DNA: TGTGCCAGCAGCCCCCCAGGGAGCGGTTACCAGCCCCAGCATTTT. Translated: CASSPPGSGYQPQHF.

The rearrangement joins TRBV20-1 to TRBJ1-6; a weak D match, TRBD1 (6 bases). V was cut by 5 bases and J by 6 bases, with 11 bases left in between. This CDR3 has 13 residues. Germline CDR1 DFQATT, CDR2 SNEGSKA (reference sequence). The CDR3 protein is CSAPRGGNSPLHF. CDR3 sequence (DNA): TGCAGTGCTCCCAGGGGAGGTAATTCACCCCTCCACTTT.

This clonotype was seen a handful of times. This rearrangement joins TRBV6-1 to TRBJ1-4; 7 bases are shared with TRBD1. V lost 6 bases, J lost 3 bases, and 7 bases stayed unmatched. Per germline, CDR1 MNHNS and CDR2 SASEGT. This CDR3 comprises 15 residues. The CDR3 DNA follows: TGTGCCAGCAGCGCATCAGGGGGAGCTAATGAAAAACTGTTTTTT. Translated, it gives CASSASGGANEKLFF.

The table lists this clonotype with a few counts. The junction departs from germline at one end; a sequencing error may be responsible. The J gene is TRBJ1-1, the V gene TRBV29-1, with a possible D match to TRBD1 (6 bases). The CDR3 runs 13 residues. Looked up from germline, CDR1 is SQVTM and CDR2 is ANQGSEA. CDR3 sequence: CSFYREGNSEAFF. Written as DNA, the CDR3 is TGCAGCTTCTACAGGGAGGGGAACTCTGAAGCTTTCTTT.

The chain is built from TRBV12-3 or TRBV12-4 and TRBJ2-7, with TRBD2 as a possible D gene (6 bases). The ends were cut back, 0 bases at V and 3 bases at J, with 9 bases in the middle. The CDR3 sequence is 14 residues long. This CDR3 reads CASSLAGRDYEQYF. CDR3 nucleotides: TGTGCCAGCAGTTTAGCCGGGAGAGACTACGAGCAGTACTTC.